The clone carrying this TCR beta chain was detected once. Its target is not known. The data originate from a study of shared clonotypes between healthy human individuals. Regarding the study as a whole: Lower generation probabilities were found for non-shared clonotypes than for those shared by all four donors. Of the naive CD4 clonotypes, roughly 5.5% were shared across several donors. Larger estimated richness was generally seen in naive subsets than in memory subsets.

In the source study's methods: ImmunoSEQ yielded junction-only sequences lacking quality scores, so filtering differed. Libraries were prepared by immunoSEQ multiplex PCR; TCRdb keeps only in-frame clonotypes and omits some of them. That table is the source of V, J and clone size, and D and trimming were worked out from the DNA. The data hold around 180,000 clones, with 80% to 95% observed a single time. V was clipped by 5 bases and J by 6 bases; unmatched bases: 6. From germline, CDR1 is SQVTM and CDR2 ANQGSEA. CDR3 length: 13 amino acids. This sequence joins TRBV29-1 and TRBJ2-3; 9 positions match TRBD2. The TCR sequence derives from a woman aged 30 to 39 in good health. Specimen: naive CD4+ T cells sorted from blood. Documented subset: CD45RA+ positively selected. The CDR3 is CSVKGLATDTQYF. The CDR3 DNA is TGCAGCGTTAAGGGACTAGCTACGGATACGCAGTATTTT.